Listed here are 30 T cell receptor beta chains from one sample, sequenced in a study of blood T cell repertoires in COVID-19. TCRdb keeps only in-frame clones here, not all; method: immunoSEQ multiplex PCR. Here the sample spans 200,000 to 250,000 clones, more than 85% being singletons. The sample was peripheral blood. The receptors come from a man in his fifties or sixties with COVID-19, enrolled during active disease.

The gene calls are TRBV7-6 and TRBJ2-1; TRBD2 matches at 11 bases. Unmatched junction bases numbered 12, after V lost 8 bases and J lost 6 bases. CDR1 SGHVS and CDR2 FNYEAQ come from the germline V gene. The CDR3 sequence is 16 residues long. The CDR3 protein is CASAQPLAGGSNEQFF. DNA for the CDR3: TGTGCCAGCGCCCAACCCCTAGCGGGGGGTAGCAATGAGCAGTTCTTC.

The CDR3 DNA sequence: TGTGCCAGCAGTATTCTAGCGGGGGGGCTCTACGAGCAGTACTTC. This translates into CASSILAGGLYEQYF. This chain links TRBV27 with TRBJ2-7; TRBD2 aligns across 12 bases. V gave up 5 bases and J gave up 3 bases; unmatched junction bases: 5. Germline CDR1 reads MNHEY; CDR2 reads SMNVEV (reference sequence). The CDR3 has 15 amino acids.

CDR3 sequence: CASNHRKPYEQYF. The CDR3 DNA reads as TGTGCCAGCAACCACAGGAAGCCCTACGAGCAGTACTTC. The chain joins TRBV21-1 to TRBJ2-7; the table's D call TRBD1 went unverified against the DNA. TRBV21-1 represents a pseudogene. The CDR3 runs to 13 residues.

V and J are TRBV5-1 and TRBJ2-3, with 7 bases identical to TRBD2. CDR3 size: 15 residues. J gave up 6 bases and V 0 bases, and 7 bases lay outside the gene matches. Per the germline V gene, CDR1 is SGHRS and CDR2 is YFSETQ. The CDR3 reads CASSLGGGFDDTQYF. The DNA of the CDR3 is TGCGCCAGCAGCTTGGGGGGGGGATTCGATGATACGCAGTATTTT.

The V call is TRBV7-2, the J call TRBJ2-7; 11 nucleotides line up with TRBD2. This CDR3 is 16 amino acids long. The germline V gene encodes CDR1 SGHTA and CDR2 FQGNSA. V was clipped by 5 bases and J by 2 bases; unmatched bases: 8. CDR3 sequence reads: CASSPPDSGRAYEQYF. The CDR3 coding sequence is TGTGCCAGCAGCCCCCCGGATAGCGGGAGGGCCTACGAGCAGTACTTC.

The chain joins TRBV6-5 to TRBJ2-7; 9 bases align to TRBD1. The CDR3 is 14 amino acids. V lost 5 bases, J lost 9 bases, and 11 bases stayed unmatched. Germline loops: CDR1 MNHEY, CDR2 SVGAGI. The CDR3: CASSIAGQGSVQYF. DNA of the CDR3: TGTGCCAGCAGTATCGCGGGACAGGGTTCAGTGCAGTACTTC.

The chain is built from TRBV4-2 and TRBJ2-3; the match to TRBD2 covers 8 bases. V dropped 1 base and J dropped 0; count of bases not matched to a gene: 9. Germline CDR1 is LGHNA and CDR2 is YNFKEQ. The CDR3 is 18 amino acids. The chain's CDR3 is CASSQAQYAGGSTDTQYF. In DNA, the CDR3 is TGTGCCAGCAGCCAAGCTCAGTACGCGGGGGGCAGCACAGATACGCAGTATTTT.

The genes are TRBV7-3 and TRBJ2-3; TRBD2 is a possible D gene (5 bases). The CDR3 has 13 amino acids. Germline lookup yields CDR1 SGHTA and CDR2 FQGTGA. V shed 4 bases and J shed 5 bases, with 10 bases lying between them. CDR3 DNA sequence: TGTGCCAGCAGCTCTGAGGGCCGAGATACGCAGTATTTT. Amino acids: CASSSEGRDTQYF.

For the CDR3, the DNA is TGTGCCAGCGGCCAGGGGGGCTCCTACAATGAGCAGTTCTTC. Translated, it gives CASGQGGSYNEQFF. This chain connects TRBV2 to TRBJ2-1; possibly TRBD1 for D (7 bases). V was shortened by 8 bases and J by 0 bases, with 11 bases between the two germline ends. The CDR3 spans 14 residues. Germline V gene lookup returns CDR1 SNHLY and CDR2 FYNNEI.

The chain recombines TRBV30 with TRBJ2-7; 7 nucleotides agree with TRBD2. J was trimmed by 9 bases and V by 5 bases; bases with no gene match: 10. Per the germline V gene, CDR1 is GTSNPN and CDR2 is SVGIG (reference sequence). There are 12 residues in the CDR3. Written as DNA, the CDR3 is TGTGCCTGGGCCGCGGGGGACGGGTGGCAGTACTTC. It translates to CAWAAGDGWQYF.

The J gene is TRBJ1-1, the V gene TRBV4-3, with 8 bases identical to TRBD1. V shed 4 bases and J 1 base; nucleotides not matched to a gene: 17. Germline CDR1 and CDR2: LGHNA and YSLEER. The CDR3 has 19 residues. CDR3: CASSPSRGQVGGRNTEAFF. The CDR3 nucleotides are TGCGCCAGCAGCCCGTCGAGGGGACAGGTGGGAGGAAGGAACACTGAAGCTTTCTTT.

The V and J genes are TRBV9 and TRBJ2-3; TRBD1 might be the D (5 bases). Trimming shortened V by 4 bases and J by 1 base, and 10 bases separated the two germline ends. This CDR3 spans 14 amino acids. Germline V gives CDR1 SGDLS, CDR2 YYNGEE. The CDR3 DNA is TGTGCCAGCAGCCCGTCGACAGGCACAGATACGCAGTATTTT. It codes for CASSPSTGTDTQYF. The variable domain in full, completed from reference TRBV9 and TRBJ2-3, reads DSGVTQTPKHLITATGQRVTLRCSPRSGDLSVYWYQQSLDQGLQFLIQYYNGEERAKGNILERFSAQQFPDLHSELNLSSLELGDSALYFCASSPSTGTDTQYFGPGTRLTVL.

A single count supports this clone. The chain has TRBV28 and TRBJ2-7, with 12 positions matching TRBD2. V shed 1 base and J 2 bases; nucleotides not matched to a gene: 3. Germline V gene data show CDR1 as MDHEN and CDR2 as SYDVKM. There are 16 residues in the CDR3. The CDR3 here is CASSLLGLAGTYEQYF. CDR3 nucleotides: TGTGCCAGCAGTTTATTGGGACTAGCGGGTACCTACGAGCAGTACTTC.

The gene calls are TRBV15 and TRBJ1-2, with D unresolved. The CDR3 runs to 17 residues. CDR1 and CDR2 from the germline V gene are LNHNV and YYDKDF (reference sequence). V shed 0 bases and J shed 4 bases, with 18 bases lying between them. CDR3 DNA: TGTGCCACCAGCAGAGACCGCCCGGGGTCAGGAGGCTATGGCTACACCTTC. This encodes CATSRDRPGSGGYGYTF.

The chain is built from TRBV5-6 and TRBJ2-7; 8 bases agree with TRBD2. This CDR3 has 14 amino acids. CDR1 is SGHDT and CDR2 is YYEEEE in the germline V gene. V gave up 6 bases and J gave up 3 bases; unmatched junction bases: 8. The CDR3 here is CASTLSGEHYEQYF. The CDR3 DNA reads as TGTGCCAGCACCCTTAGCGGGGAGCACTACGAGCAGTACTTC. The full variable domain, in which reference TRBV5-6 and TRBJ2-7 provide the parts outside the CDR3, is DAGVTQSPTHLIKTRGQQVTLRCSPKSGHDTVSWYQQALGQGPQFIFQYYEEEERQRGNFPDRFSGHQFPNYSSELNVNALLLGDSALYLCASTLSGEHYEQYFGPGTRLTVT.

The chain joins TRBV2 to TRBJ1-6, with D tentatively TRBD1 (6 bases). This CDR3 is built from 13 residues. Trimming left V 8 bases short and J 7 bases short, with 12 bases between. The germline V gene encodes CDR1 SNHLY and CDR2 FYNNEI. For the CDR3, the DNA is TGTGCCAGCTCTAGGGGGTACAATTCACCCCTCCACTTT. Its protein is CASSRGYNSPLHF.

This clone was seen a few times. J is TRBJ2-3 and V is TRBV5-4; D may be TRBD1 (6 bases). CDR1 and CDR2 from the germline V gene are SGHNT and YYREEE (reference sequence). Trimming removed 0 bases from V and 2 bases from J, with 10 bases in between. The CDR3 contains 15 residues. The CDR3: CASSLGQVSTDTQYF. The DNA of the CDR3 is TGTGCCAGCAGCTTGGGACAGGTCTCCACAGATACGCAGTATTTT.

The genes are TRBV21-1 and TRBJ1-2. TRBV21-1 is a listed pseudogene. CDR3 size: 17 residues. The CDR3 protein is CASSKRGRGLANYGYTF. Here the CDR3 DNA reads TGTGCCAGCTCAAAGCGGGGCAGGGGCCTAGCTAACTATGGCTACACCTTC.

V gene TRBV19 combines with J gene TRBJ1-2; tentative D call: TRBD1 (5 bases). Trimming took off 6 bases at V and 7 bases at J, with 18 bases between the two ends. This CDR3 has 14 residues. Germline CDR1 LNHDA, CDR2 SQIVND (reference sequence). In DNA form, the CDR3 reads TGTGCCAGTAGCAACTCAGGGTTTCTGAGTGGCTACACCTTC. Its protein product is CASSNSGFLSGYTF.

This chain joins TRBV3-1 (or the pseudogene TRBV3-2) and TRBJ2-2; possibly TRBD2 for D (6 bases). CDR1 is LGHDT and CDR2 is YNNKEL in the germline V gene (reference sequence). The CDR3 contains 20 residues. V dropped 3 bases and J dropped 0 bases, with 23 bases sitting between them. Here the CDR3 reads CASSQLRLRRGSANTGELFF. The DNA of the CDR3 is TGTGCCAGCAGCCAGCTCCGGCTCCGGAGGGGTTCGGCGAACACCGGGGAGCTGTTTTTT.

DNA for the CDR3: TGTGCCAGCAGTTCTCAGGGCTACAATGAGCAGTTCTTC. It is translated as CASSSQGYNEQFF. V gene TRBV25-1 combines with J gene TRBJ2-1; tentatively, D is TRBD1 (5 bases). The CDR3 loop spans 13 amino acids. Deletions cut 5 bases from V and 3 bases from J, with 8 bases between. The germline V gene has CDR1 MGHDK and CDR2 SYGVNS.

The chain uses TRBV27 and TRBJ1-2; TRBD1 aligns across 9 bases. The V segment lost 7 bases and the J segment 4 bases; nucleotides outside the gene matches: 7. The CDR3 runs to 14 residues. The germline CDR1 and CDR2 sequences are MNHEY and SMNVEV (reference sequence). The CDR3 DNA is TGTGCCAGCACATCTGGGACAGGGATCTATGGCTACACCTTC. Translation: CASTSGTGIYGYTF.

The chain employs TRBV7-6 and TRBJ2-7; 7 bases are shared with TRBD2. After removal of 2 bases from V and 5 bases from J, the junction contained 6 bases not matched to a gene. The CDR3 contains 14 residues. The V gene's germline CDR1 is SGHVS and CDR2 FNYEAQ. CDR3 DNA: TGTGCCAGCAGCTTATCCGGGGGGATGAACGAGCAGTACTTC. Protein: CASSLSGGMNEQYF.

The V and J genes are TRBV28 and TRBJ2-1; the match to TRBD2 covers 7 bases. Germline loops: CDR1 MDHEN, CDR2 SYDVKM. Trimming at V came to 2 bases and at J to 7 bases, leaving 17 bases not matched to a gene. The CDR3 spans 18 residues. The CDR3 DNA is TGTGCCAGCAGTTTAGTCCTTGGGCGGGAGTTAATTGGGAATGAGCAGTTCTTC. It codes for CASSLVLGRELIGNEQFF.

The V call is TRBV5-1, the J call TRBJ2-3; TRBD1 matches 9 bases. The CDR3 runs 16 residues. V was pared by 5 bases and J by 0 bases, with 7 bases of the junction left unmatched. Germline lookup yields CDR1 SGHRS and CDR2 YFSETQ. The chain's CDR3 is CASRYTGGLSTDTQYF. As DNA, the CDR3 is TGCGCCAGCAGGTACACAGGGGGCTTAAGCACAGATACGCAGTATTTT.

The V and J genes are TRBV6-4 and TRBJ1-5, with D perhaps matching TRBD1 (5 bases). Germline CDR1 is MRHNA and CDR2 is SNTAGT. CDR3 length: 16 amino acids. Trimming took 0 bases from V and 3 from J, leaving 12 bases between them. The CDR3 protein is CASSDSGGDLNQPQHF. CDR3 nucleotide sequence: TGTGCCAGCAGTGACTCCGGCGGGGACCTCAATCAGCCCCAGCATTTT.

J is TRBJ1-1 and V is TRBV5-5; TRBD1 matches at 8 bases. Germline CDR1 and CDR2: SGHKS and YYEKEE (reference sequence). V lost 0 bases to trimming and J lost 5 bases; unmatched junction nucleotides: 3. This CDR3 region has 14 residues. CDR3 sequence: CASSLGQGRTEAFF. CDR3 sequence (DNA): TGTGCCAGCAGCTTGGGACAGGGGAGAACTGAAGCTTTCTTT.

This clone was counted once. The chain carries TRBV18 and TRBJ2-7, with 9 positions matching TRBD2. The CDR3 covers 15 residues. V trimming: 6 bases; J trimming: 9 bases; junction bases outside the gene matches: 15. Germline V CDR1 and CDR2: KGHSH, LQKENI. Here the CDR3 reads CASSPDSGGLFGQYF. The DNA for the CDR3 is TGTGCCAGCTCCCCCGATAGCGGGGGTCTTTTTGGGCAGTACTTC.

The CDR3 reads CASTLGGLGNTIYF. CDR3 coding DNA: TGTGCCAGCACTCTCGGGGGGCTTGGAAACACCATATATTTT. This chain connects TRBV2 to TRBJ1-3, with a possible D match to TRBD1 (6 bases). Trimming left V 7 bases short and J 3 bases short, with 13 bases between. Per the germline V gene, CDR1 is SNHLY and CDR2 is FYNNEI. There are 14 residues in the CDR3.

CDR3 bases: TGTGCCAGCAGCCAAGATCGCAGGGGAAAAGAAAAACTGTTTTTT. It encodes CASSQDRRGKEKLFF. The gene calls are TRBV14 and TRBJ1-4; TRBD1 is a possible D gene (6 bases). The CDR3 spans 15 residues. The germline V gene has CDR1 SGHDN and CDR2 FVKESK. V was clipped by 0 bases and J by 8 bases, with 13 bases between them. The whole variable domain, remainder taken from reference TRBV14 and TRBJ1-4, is EAGVTQFPSHSVIEKGQTVTLRCDPISGHDNLYWYRRVMGKEIKFLLHFVKESKQDESGMPNNRFLAERTGGTYSTLKVQPAELEDSGVYFCASSQDRRGKEKLFFGSGTQLSVL.